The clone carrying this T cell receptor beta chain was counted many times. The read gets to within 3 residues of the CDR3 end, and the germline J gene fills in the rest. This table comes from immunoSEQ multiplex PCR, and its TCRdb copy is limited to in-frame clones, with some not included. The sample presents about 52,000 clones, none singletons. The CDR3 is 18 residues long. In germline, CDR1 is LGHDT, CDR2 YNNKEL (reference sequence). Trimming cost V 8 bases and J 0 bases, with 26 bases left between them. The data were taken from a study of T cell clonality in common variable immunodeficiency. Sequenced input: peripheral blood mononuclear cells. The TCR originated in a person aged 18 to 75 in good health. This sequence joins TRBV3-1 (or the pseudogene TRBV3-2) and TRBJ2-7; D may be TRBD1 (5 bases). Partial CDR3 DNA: TGTGCCAGCTCCCCGGGTGACAGCCACTTTTACTACTCCTACGAG. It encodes CASSPGDSHFYYSYE. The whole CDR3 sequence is CASSPGDSHFYYSYEQYF.